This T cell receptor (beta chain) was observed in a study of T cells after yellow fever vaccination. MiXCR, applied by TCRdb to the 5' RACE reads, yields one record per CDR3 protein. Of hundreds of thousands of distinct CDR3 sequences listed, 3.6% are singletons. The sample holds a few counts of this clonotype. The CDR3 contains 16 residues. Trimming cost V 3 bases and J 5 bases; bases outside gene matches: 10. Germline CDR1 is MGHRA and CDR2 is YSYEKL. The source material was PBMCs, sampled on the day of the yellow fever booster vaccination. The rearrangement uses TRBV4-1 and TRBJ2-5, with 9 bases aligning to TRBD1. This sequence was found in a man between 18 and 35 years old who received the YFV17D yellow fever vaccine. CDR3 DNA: TGCGCCAGCAGCCAGGTACAGGGGGCTCCGGTCGAGACCCAGTACTTC. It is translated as CASSQVQGAPVETQYF.